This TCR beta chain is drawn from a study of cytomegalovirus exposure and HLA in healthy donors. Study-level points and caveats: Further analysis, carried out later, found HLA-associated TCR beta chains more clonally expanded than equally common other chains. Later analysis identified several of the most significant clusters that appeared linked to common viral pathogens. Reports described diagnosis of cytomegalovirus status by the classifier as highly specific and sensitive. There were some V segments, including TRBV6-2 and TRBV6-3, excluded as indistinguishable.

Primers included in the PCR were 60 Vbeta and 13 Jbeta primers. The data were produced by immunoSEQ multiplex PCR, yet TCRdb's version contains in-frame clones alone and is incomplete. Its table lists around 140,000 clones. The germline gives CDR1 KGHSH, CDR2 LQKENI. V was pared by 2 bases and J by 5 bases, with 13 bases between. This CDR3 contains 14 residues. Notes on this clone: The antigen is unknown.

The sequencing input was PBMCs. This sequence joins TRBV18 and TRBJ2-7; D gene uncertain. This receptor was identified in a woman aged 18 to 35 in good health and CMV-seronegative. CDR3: CASSPMGSLDEQYF. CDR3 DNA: TGTGCCAGCTCACCAATGGGCTCCCTCGACGAGCAGTACTTC.